This TCR beta chain was profiled in a study of CD8+ T cells in alopecia areata. About the research overall: The percentage of affected scalp area served as the score of severity for treated patients. General study results and limits: Clarity of TCR sharing across patients fell short of that in mice, possibly HLA-related.

The CDR3 has 11 residues. V was pared by 6 bases and J by 6 bases, with 6 bases between. Looked up from germline, CDR1 is SGDLS and CDR2 is YYNGEE. Note on this clone: No antigen is known for it.

cDNA serving as the sequencing template came from extracted, reverse transcribed RNA. Produced via immunoSEQ multiplex PCR; TCRdb's table is partial and in-frame only. Of 160,000 or so clones listed, 50% to 70% are singletons. This sample's treatment: oral pan-JAK inhibitor, 5-10 mg twice daily. V is TRBV9 and J is TRBJ2-2; D gene uncertain. The clonotype comes from a human donor with alopecia areata. The sample in question was CD4+ T cells sorted from blood, obtained at week 4, from a patient treated with tofacitinib. The CDR3 here is CASIGSGELFF. In DNA form, the CDR3 reads TGTGCCAGCATCGGTTCCGGGGAGCTGTTTTTT.